One and the same sample provided the 19 T cell receptor beta chains below, sequenced in a study of HIV-infected patients and healthy controls. TCRdb used MiXCR to reprocess the 5' RACE reads, holding one entry per CDR3 protein. The data show 55,000 to 70,000 distinct CDR3 sequences, about a fifth seen once. Input material: CD4+ T cells from blood. The receptors stem from a human donor in good health.

At least ten counts were recorded for this clonotype. The chain links TRBV9 to TRBJ2-1; 11 bases are a match to TRBD2. J gave up 3 bases and V 0 bases, and 2 bases lay outside the gene matches. Germline assignment: CDR1 SGDLS and CDR2 YYNGEE. This CDR3 is built from 16 residues. CDR3 DNA sequence: TGTGCCAGCAGCGTAGGGGGGACTAGCGGCTACAATGAGCAGTTCTTC. Protein product: CASSVGGTSGYNEQFF.

The rearrangement joins TRBV7-9 to TRBJ1-1; D gene unclear. This CDR3 comprises 14 residues. Germline V gene lookup returns CDR1 SEHNR and CDR2 FQNEAQ (reference sequence). V was shortened by 1 base and J by 5 bases, with 11 bases between the two germline ends. CDR3 protein: CASSLGPTGTEAFF. The CDR3 nucleotides are TGTGCCAGCAGCTTAGGGCCTACGGGTACTGAAGCTTTCTTT.

Concerning this clonotype itself: The germline gene is not matched at one end of the junction; a read error may be the cause. V is TRBV19 and J is TRBJ1-3; tentative D call: TRBD1 (5 bases). The CDR3 covers 16 residues. Looked up from germline, CDR1 is LNHDA and CDR2 is SQIVND (reference sequence). CDR3 residues: CASSIGGASSGDTIYF. The CDR3 DNA reads as TGTGCCAGTAGTATTGGAGGGGCCTCCTCTGGAGACACCATATATTTT.

This chain connects TRBV6-1 to TRBJ1-1, with a weak D call TRBD1 (6 bases). Trimming took off 4 bases at V and 4 bases at J, with 13 bases between the two ends. The CDR3 is 14 amino acids. Germline CDR1 and CDR2: MNHNS and SASEGT. CDR3 region: CASSANRDGTEAFF. The CDR3 DNA sequence: TGTGCCAGCAGTGCGAACAGGGACGGCACTGAAGCTTTCTTT.

The gene calls are TRBV12-3 or TRBV12-4 and TRBJ2-1; D might be TRBD2 (6 bases). CDR3 size: 15 residues. V was pared by 6 bases and J by 6 bases, with 18 bases between. The CDR3: CASRNIAVEGNEQFF. Written as DNA, the CDR3 is TGTGCCAGCAGAAATATAGCGGTAGAGGGCAATGAGCAGTTCTTC.

This clonotype was detected many times. V usage is TRBV25-1 and J usage is TRBJ1-3, with TRBD1 identical over 7 bases. Germline trimming cut 1 base from V and 0 bases from J; bases unmatched to any gene: 3. This CDR3 region has 16 residues. Germline V gene data show CDR1 as MGHDK and CDR2 as SYGVNS. The CDR3 sequence: CASSEFDRDSGNTIYF. CDR3 DNA sequence: TGTGCCAGCAGTGAATTTGACAGGGACTCTGGAAACACCATATATTTT.

The J gene is TRBJ1-1, the V gene TRBV27; no clear D. Trimming cost V 4 bases and J 7 bases, with 10 bases left between them. The V gene's germline CDR1 is MNHEY and CDR2 SMNVEV (reference sequence). This CDR3 has 12 residues. CDR3 DNA: TGTGCCAGCAGTTCCGGACGGTTTGAAGCTTTCTTT. Translated, it gives CASSSGRFEAFF.

This clonotype was seen only a few times. The chain links TRBV20-1 to TRBJ1-2; possibly TRBD1 for D (6 bases). CDR1 and CDR2 from the germline V gene are DFQATT and SNEGSKA (reference sequence). The CDR3 runs to 13 residues. V was trimmed by 5 bases and J by 0 bases, leaving 10 bases between them. CDR3 protein: CSASDSTNYGYTF. CDR3 DNA sequence: TGCAGTGCTTCGGACAGTACTAACTATGGCTACACCTTC.

This clonotype was seen many times. Here the CDR3 DNA reads TGTGCCAGCAGCAGCGGACAGGGCTGGTCACCCCTCCACTTT. Protein product: CASSSGQGWSPLHF. The J gene is TRBJ1-6, the V gene TRBV5-8; 8 bases align to TRBD1. Losses at the gene ends were 4 bases for V and 10 bases for J; bases not matched to a gene: 7. CDR3 length equals 14 residues. Germline V gene sequence: CDR1 SGHTS, CDR2 YDEGEE.

The gene calls are TRBV2 and TRBJ1-2; 9 nucleotides line up with TRBD1. The germline V gene encodes CDR1 SNHLY and CDR2 FYNNEI. J lost 7 bases, V lost 5 bases, and 8 bases had no gene match. This CDR3 contains 14 residues. The CDR3 sequence: CASSSEGQGSGYTF. DNA of the CDR3: TGTGCCAGCAGTAGCGAGGGACAGGGCTCTGGCTACACCTTC.

This clonotype was counted between two and nine times. In nucleotides, the CDR3 is TGTGCCAGTAAGCTGCGTAGCGTCCATGAGCAGTTCTTC. Its translation is CASKLRSVHEQFF. The chain recombines TRBV2 with TRBJ2-1; maybe TRBD2 (5 bases). The germline V and J ends were trimmed by 9 bases and 8 bases, with 17 bases remaining between them. The length of the CDR3 is 13 residues. The germline V gene has CDR1 SNHLY and CDR2 FYNNEI.

This chain links TRBV6-5 with TRBJ1-6, with D unclear. This CDR3 comprises 14 residues. Germline V gene sequence: CDR1 MNHEY, CDR2 SVGAGI. Trimming took 2 bases from V and 10 from J, leaving 12 bases between them. The CDR3 region is CASSYVGIRSPLHF. CDR3 nucleotide sequence: TGTGCCAGCAGTTACGTAGGGATTCGATCACCCCTCCACTTT.

A few counts support this clonotype. The chain uses TRBV12-3 or TRBV12-4 and TRBJ1-5; maybe TRBD1 (5 bases). V shed 6 bases and J shed 3 bases, with 18 bases lying between them. The CDR3 loop spans 16 amino acids. CDR3 residues: CASSSKGANNNQPQHF. The CDR3 nucleotides read TGTGCCAGCAGCTCGAAAGGGGCGAATAACAATCAGCCCCAGCATTTT.

The sample holds many counts of this clonotype. The chain combines TRBV4-1 with TRBJ1-5; D is perhaps TRBD1 (6 bases). The CDR3 length is 16 residues. CDR1 is MGHRA, CDR2 YSYEKL, per germline. V lost 0 bases and J lost 6, with 15 bases in between. CDR3 sequence: CASSQDFAQGFQPQHF. CDR3 nucleotide sequence: TGCGCCAGCAGCCAAGATTTCGCACAGGGTTTTCAGCCCCAGCATTTT.

The chain carries TRBV2 and TRBJ2-7; D is possibly TRBD1 (6 bases). The CDR3 extends over 13 amino acids. Germline V CDR1 and CDR2: SNHLY, FYNNEI. The V gene lost 4 bases and the J gene lost 4 bases, with 11 bases spanning the gap. In DNA, the CDR3 is TGTGCCAGCAGTGTCAGGGGTGGGTACGAGCAGTACTTC. Its protein is CASSVRGGYEQYF.

The J gene is TRBJ1-6, the V gene TRBV20-1; D ambiguous. V lost 2 bases, J lost 2 bases, and 19 bases lay in between. Per the germline V gene, CDR1 is DFQATT and CDR2 is SNEGSKA (reference sequence). The CDR3 runs 18 residues. Here the CDR3 reads CSARLSSGTPPYNSPLHF. The CDR3 coding sequence is TGCAGTGCTAGACTCAGCTCGGGCACGCCACCCTATAATTCACCCCTCCACTTT.

DNA of the CDR3: TGCAGCGTCCGGACAGGGGCGAACAATGAGCAGTTCTTC. It specifies CSVRTGANNEQFF. The chain uses TRBV29-1 and TRBJ2-1; TRBD1 aligns across 9 bases. CDR3 size: 13 residues. The V and J ends lost 6 bases and 5 bases, in that order; junction bases with no gene match: 5. Germline V lookup: CDR1 SQVTM, CDR2 ANQGSEA.

Many counts were recorded for this clonotype. CDR3 sequence (DNA): TGTGCCAGCAGCCTAGGACTAGCGGAATACGAGCAGTACTTC. Protein sequence: CASSLGLAEYEQYF. The genes are TRBV9 and TRBJ2-7; 10 positions agree with TRBD2. Germline V gene sequence: CDR1 SGDLS, CDR2 YYNGEE. V trimming: 4 bases; J trimming: 4 bases; junction bases outside the gene matches: 5. The length of the CDR3 is 14 residues.

The chain is built from TRBV10-2 and TRBJ1-6; the match to TRBD1 covers 7 bases. V lost 6 bases and J lost 5; bases outside the gene matches: 7. The CDR3 extends over 15 amino acids. Germline V gives CDR1 WSHSY, CDR2 SAAADI. CDR3 residues: CASRRQGGDNSPLHF. The CDR3 nucleotides are TGCGCCAGCAGACGACAGGGAGGGGATAATTCACCCCTCCACTTT.